The clone carrying this T cell receptor beta chain was observed at least ten times. Its matching antigen is unknown. The data are from a study of T cells in Graves' hyperthyroidism and ophthalmopathy. General observations from the study: Blood also showed most of the thyroid clonotypes that were expanded above 0.001. From stable hyperthyroidism, ophthalmopathy was separated by a 13 V-J model.

The diagnoses drew upon clinical symptoms, serum thyroxine and TRAb, thyroid ultrasound and orbital computed tomography. The authors obtained PBMCs from 9 to 10 ml of fresh peripheral blood. Germline trimming cut 6 bases from V and 3 bases from J; bases unmatched to any gene: 8. The CDR3 totals 16 residues. Authors of the study amplified TCR beta CDR3 regions from RNA transcripts. An initial round of RT-PCR targeting the TCR CDR3 relied on the HTBI primer set. TCRdb passed the multiplex PCR reads through MiXCR, listing each CDR3 protein once. The table includes a few hundred thousand distinct CDR3 sequences, 13% to 15% detected once.

The origin of this receptor is a woman younger than 30 with Graves' hyperthyroidism. The source material was blood. This chain joins TRBV12-3 or TRBV12-4 and TRBJ2-3; 11 bases are a match to TRBD1. CDR3 DNA: TGTGCCAGCAGCCTCGGACAGGGGGCTGGGACAGATACGCAGTATTTT. Amino acids: CASSLGQGAGTDTQYF.